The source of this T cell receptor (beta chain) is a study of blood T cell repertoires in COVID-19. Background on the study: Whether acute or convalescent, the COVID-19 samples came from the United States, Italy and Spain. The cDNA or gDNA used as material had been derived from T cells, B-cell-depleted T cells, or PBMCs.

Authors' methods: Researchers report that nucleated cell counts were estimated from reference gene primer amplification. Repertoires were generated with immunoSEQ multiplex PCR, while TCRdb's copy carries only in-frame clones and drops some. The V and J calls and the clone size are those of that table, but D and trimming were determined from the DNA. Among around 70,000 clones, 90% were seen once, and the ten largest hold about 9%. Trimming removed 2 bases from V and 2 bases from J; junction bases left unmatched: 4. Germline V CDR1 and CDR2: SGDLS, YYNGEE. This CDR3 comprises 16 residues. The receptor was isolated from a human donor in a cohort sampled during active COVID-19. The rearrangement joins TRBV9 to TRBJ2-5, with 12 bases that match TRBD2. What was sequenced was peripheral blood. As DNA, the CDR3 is TGTGCCAGCAGCGTCGGACTAGCGGGAAGACAAGAGACCCAGTACTTC. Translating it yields CASSVGLAGRQETQYF.